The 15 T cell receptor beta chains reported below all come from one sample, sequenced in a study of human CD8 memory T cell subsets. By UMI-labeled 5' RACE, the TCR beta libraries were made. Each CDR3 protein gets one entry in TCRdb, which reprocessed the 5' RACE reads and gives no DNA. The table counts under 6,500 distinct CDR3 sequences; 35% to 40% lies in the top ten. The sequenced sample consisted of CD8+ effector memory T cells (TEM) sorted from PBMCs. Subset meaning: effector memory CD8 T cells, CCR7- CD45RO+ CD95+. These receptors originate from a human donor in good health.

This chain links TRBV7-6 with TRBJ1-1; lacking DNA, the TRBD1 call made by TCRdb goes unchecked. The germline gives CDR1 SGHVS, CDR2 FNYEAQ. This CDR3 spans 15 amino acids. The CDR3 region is CASSSDPGGLTEAFF. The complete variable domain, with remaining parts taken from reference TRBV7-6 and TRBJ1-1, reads GAGVSQSPRYKVTKRGQDVALRCDPISGHVSLYWYRQALGQGPEFLTYFNYEAQQDKSGLPNDRFSAERPEGSISTLTIQRTEQRDSAMYRCASSSDPGGLTEAFFGQGTRLTVV.

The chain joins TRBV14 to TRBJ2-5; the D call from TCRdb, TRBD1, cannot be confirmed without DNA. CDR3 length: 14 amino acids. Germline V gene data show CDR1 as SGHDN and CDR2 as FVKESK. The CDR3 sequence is CASKGQGARETQYF. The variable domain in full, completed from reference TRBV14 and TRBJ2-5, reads EAGVTQFPSHSVIEKGQTVTLRCDPISGHDNLYWYRRVMGKEIKFLLHFVKESKQDESGMPNNRFLAERTGGTYSTLKVQPAELEDSGVYFCASKGQGARETQYFGPGTRLLVL.

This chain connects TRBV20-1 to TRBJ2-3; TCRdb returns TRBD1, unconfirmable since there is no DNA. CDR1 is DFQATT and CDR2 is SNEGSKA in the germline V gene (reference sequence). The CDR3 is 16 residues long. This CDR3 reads CSARKGGDYRGDTQYF.

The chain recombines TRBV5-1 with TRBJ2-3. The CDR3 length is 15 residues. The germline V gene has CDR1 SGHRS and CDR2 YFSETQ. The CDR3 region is CASSLVAGDTDTQYF.

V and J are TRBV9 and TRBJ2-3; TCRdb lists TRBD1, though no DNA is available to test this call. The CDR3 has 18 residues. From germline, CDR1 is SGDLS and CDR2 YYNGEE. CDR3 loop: CASSVVRARWVHTDTQYF.

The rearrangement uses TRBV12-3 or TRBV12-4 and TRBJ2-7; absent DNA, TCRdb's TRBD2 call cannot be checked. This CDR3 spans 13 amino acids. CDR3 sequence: CASSRTSPYEQYF.

The CDR3 loop is CASSLERHTEAFF. The chain is built from TRBV27 and TRBJ1-1. The CDR3 is 13 residues long. Germline CDR1 is MNHEY and CDR2 is SMNVEV (reference sequence).

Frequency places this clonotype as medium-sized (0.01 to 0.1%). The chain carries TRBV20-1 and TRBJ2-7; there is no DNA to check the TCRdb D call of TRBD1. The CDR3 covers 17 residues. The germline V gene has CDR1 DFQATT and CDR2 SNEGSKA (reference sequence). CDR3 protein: CSARVVSQGAYSYEQYF.

The CDR3 region is CASRVGGQPQHF. This sequence joins TRBV12-3 or TRBV12-4 and TRBJ1-5. CDR3 length: 12 residues.

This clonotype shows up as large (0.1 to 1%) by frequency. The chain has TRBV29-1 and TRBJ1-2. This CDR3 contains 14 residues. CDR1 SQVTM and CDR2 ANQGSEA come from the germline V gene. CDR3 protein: CSVQSGEANYGYTF.

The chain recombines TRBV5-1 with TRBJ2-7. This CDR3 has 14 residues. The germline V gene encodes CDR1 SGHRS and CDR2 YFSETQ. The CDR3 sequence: CASSLGQGSYEQYF.

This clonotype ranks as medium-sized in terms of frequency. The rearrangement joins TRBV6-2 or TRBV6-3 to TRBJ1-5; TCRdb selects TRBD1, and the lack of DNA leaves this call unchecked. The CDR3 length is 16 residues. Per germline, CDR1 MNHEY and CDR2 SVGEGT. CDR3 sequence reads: CASSYWGATGNQPQHF.

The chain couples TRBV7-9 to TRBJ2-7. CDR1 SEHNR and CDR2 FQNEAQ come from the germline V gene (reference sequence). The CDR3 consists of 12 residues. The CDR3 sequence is CASSFPGYEQYF.

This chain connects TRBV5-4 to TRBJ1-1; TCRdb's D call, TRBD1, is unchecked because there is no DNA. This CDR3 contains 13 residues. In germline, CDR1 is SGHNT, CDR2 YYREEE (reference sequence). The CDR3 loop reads CASSWGGGTEAFF.

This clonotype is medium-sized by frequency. CDR3 amino acids: CASTTSGRAEFFTDTQYF. The rearrangement joins TRBV27 to TRBJ2-3; TCRdb's assignment of TRBD2 cannot be checked, as there is no DNA. The germline gives CDR1 MNHEY, CDR2 SMNVEV (reference sequence). The CDR3 sequence is 18 residues long.